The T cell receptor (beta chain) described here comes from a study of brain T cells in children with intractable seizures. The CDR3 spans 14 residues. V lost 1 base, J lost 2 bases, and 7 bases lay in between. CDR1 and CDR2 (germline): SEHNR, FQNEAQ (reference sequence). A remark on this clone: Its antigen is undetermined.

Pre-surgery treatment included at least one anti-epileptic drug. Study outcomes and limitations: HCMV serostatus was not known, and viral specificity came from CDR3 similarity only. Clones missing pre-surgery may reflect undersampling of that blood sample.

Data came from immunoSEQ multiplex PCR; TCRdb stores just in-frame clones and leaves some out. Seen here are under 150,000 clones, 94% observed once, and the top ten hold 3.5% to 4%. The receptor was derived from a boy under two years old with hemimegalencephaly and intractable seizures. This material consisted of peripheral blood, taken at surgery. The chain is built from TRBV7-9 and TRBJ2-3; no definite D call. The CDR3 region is CASSLDRPTDTQYF. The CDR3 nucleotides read TGTGCCAGCAGCTTAGATCGCCCCACAGATACGCAGTATTTT.